Shown below are 6 T cell receptor beta chains from a single sample sequenced in a study of shared clonotypes between healthy human individuals. Measured with immunoSEQ multiplex PCR; TCRdb has only the in-frame clones, and not every one. The data hold roughly 700,000 clones, with over 65% observed a single time. Sequenced material: memory CD4+ T cells sorted from blood. This sample's subset: CD45RA-negative fraction. Receptors originate from a woman in her twenties or thirties in good health.

This clone came up once. The chain has TRBV28 and TRBJ1-1; D gene unclear. Germline V lookup: CDR1 MDHEN, CDR2 SYDVKM. The germline V and J ends were trimmed by 1 base and 7 bases, with 7 bases remaining between them. This CDR3 has 12 residues. The CDR3 spells CASSLSLLEAFF. CDR3 DNA: TGTGCCAGCAGTTTATCGCTACTTGAAGCTTTCTTT.

The chain has TRBV27 and TRBJ2-5; no clear D gene. The germline V and J ends were trimmed by 2 bases and 5 bases, with 18 bases remaining between them. Germline CDR1 MNHEY, CDR2 SMNVEV (reference sequence). This CDR3 has 16 amino acids. The CDR3 spells CASSLGLDGRVETQYF. In DNA, the CDR3 is TGTGCCAGCAGTTTAGGGTTGGACGGCCGAGTCGAGACCCAGTACTTC.

This sequence joins TRBV29-1 and TRBJ2-5; tentative D call: TRBD1 (5 bases). Trimming took off 4 bases at V and 5 bases at J, with 8 bases between the two ends. Germline CDR1 SQVTM, CDR2 ANQGSEA. The CDR3 totals 11 residues. The CDR3 loop is CSVARVETQYF. DNA of the CDR3: TGCAGCGTTGCCAGGGTCGAGACCCAGTACTTC.

The gene calls are TRBV11-2 and TRBJ2-2, with D possibly matching TRBD2 (7 bases). The CDR3 spans 16 residues. Looked up from germline, CDR1 is SGHAT and CDR2 is FQNNGV. The germline V and J ends were trimmed by 0 bases and 7 bases, with 15 bases remaining between them. As DNA, the CDR3 is TGTGCCAGCAGCTTAGAGGCCGGAGCGGGACACGGGGAGCTGTTTTTT. Protein sequence: CASSLEAGAGHGELFF.

This sequence joins TRBV6-1 and TRBJ1-5; D might be TRBD1 (6 bases). Germline V gives CDR1 MNHNS, CDR2 SASEGT. The CDR3 extends over 15 amino acids. Trimming took off 10 bases at V and 3 bases at J, with 19 bases between the two ends. The CDR3 nucleotides are TGTGCCAACAGGGTCCTCCGGGCCACCAATCAGCCCCAGCATTTT. Protein sequence: CANRVLRATNQPQHF.

V is TRBV5-4 and J is TRBJ2-1; a weak D match, TRBD2 (5 bases). There are 11 residues in the CDR3. V lost 4 bases and J 8 bases, leaving 7 bases between the germline ends. Germline assignment: CDR1 SGHNT and CDR2 YYREEE (reference sequence). Here the CDR3 reads CASSTRDEQFF. In DNA, the CDR3 is TGTGCCAGCAGCACTAGGGATGAGCAGTTCTTC. The full variable domain, rest sourced from reference TRBV5-4 and TRBJ2-1, is ETGVTQSPTHLIKTRGQQVTLRCSSQSGHNTVSWYQQALGQGPQFIFQYYREEENGRGNFPPRFSGLQFPNYSSELNVNALELDDSALYLCASSTRDEQFFGPGTRLTVL.